The following is a T cell receptor (beta chain) sequence with its context. Its target is not known. The data were taken from a study of CXCR3-negative and CXCR3-positive naive CD8 T cells. Regarding the study as a whole: Researchers report that CXCR3-positive naive cells carry more hydrophobic TRB CDR3s than CXCR3-negative naive cells. Researchers report CXCR3 expression partially decreased after cryopreservation, with fresh PBMCs used in most assays.

The method, 5' RACE with UMI labels, was used to prepare the TRB cDNA libraries. One entry per CDR3 protein, without DNA, is what TCRdb gives after re-calling the 5' RACE reads. This table lists roughly 140,000 distinct CDR3 sequences. Germline loops: CDR1 LGHNA, CDR2 YNFKEQ. This CDR3 comprises 16 residues. The sample taken for sequencing was naive CXCR3+ CD8+ T cells from blood. Documented subset: CD45RO-CCR7+CD27+CD95- naive CD8+ T cells expressing CXCR3 (TNR3+). The sequence derives from a human donor in good health. Some clones in this sample may be carry-over from other donors' samples. The V gene is TRBV4-2, the J gene TRBJ1-2; TCRdb's D call, TRBD1, is unchecked because there is no DNA. The CDR3: CASSQDSRTDSYGYTF.